This T cell receptor beta chain is from a study of T cells after yellow fever vaccination. Turning to this clonotype: Its antigen is as yet unknown.

Findings and caveats of the study: One caveat is that FACS-sorted repertoires could contain abundant clonotypes contaminating from the bulk population. Clones from primary vaccination mostly reappeared after the booster (around 96% CD4, over 85% CD8).

Germline V CDR1 and CDR2: SEHNR, FQNEAQ (reference sequence). V lost 4 bases and J 8 bases, leaving 12 bases between the germline ends. This CDR3 spans 13 amino acids. For TCR, cDNA came from 5'RACE template switching, which added a universal primer site and UMIs. TCRdb analysed the 5' RACE reads with MiXCR anew, one entry per CDR3 protein. This table holds 550,000 or so distinct CDR3 sequences, 15% to 20% found once. The source was PBMCs, collected 15 days after the yellow fever booster vaccination. This clonotype was obtained from a man aged 30-40 years who received the YFV17D yellow fever vaccine. The genes are TRBV7-9 and TRBJ2-1, with no clear D. CDR3 in DNA: TGTGCCAGCAGCTCCCGCAACGGGCATGAGCAGTTCTTC. Amino acids: CASSSRNGHEQFF. The whole variable domain, filled in from reference TRBV7-9 and TRBJ2-1, reads DTGVSQNPRHKITKRGQNVTFRCDPISEHNRLYWYRQTLGQGPEFLTYFQNEAQLEKSRLLSDRFSAERPKGSFSTLEIQRTEQGDSAMYLCASSSRNGHEQFFGPGTRLTVL.